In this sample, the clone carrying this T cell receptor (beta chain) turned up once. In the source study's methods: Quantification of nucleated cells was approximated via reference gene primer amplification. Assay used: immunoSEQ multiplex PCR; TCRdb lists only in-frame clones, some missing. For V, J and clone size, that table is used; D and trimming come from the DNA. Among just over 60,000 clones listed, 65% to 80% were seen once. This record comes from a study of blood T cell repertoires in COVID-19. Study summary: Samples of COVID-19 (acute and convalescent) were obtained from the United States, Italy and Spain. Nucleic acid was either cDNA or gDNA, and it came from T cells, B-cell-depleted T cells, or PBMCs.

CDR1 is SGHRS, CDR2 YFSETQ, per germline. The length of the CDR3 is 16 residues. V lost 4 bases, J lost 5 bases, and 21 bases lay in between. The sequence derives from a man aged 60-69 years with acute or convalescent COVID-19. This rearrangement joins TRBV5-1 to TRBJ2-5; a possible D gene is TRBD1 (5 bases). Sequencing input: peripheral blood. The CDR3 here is CASSPQGVRYGETQYF. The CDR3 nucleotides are TGCGCCAGCAGCCCCCAAGGGGTCAGGTACGGGGAGACCCAGTACTTC.